This T cell receptor beta chain is drawn from a study of blood T cells in healthy people across ages. Study-level results: What prevented conclusive comparison of naive and antigen-experienced cells was that PBMCs were unsorted.

Germline V gene lookup returns CDR1 DFQATT and CDR2 SNEGSKA (reference sequence). The length of the CDR3 is 12 residues. Trimming pared 6 bases from V and 6 bases from J, leaving 13 bases between. Combining a sample-barcoded 5' primer with a J-beta primer mix, a second PCR ran for about 7 to 11 cycles. MiXCR was run by TCRdb on the 5' RACE reads, yielding one entry per CDR3 protein. The repertoire holds roughly 2 million distinct CDR3 sequences, with roughly 50% as singletons. This clonotype has just a few counts. The antigen is unknown. This TCR was recovered from a middle-aged woman in good health. The J gene is TRBJ2-3, the V gene TRBV20-1; D not certain. Sequenced sample: blood. CDR3 in amino acids: CSAPTFGDTQYF. The DNA for the CDR3 is TGCAGTGCCCCCACATTTGGCGATACGCAGTATTTT.